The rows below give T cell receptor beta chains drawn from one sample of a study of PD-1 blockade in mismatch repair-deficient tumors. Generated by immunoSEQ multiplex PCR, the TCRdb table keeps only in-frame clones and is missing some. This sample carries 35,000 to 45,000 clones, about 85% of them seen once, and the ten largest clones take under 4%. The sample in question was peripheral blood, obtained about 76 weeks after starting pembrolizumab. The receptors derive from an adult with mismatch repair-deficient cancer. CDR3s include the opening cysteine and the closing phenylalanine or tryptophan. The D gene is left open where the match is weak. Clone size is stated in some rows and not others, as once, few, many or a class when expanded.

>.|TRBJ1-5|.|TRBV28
TGTGCCAGCTCCAGGGGAAAGGGAAATAGCAATCAGCCCCAGCATTTT
CASSRGKGNSNQPQHF
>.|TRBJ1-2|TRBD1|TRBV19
TGTGCCAGTATTCAGGACAGGGTTGGCTATGGCTACACCTTC
CASIQDRVGYGYTF
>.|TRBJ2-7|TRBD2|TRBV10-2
TGCGCCAGCAGAGGCCTAGCGGGGTCCTACGAGCAGTACTTC
CASRGLAGSYEQYF
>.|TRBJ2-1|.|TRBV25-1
TGTGCCAGCAGTGAAAGGTTACAGGGAGGATACAATGAGCAGTTCTTC
CASSERLQGGYNEQFF
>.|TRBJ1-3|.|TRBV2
TGTGCCAGCAGTGAAGCGAAGGCTATCCCCGGAAACACCATATATTTT
CASSEAKAIPGNTIYF
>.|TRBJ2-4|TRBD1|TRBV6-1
TGTGCCAGCACGAAACAGGGGGACAAAAACATTCAGTACTTC
CASTKQGDKNIQYF
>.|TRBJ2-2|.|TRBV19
TGTGCCAGTAGTATAGCAGGGGCCACCGGGGAGCTGTTTTTT
CASSIAGATGELFF
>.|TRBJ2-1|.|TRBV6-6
TGTGCCAGCAGTTACGCGGGTGGCTACAATGAGCAGTTCTTC
CASSYAGGYNEQFF
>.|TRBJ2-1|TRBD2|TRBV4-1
TGCGCCAGCAGCCAAGGAGTTGCGGGGGGCGTCGAGCAGTTCTTC
CASSQGVAGGVEQFF
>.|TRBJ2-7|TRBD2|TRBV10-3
TGTGCCATCAGTGGGGGCGCTAGCGGGAGGATCTACGAGCAGTACTTC
CAISGGASGRIYEQYF
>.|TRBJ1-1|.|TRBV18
TGTGCCAGCTCACCAAAGGGCGAGAACACTGAAGCTTTCTTT
CASSPKGENTEAFF
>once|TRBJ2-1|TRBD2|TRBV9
TGTGCCAGCAGCGACGATCTTAACCGGACTAGCGGGGTAGGTGAGCAGTTCTTC
CASSDDLNRTSGVGEQFF
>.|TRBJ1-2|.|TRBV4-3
TGCGCCAGCAGCCAATCTACAGGGAGATTCGATGGCTACACCTTC
CASSQSTGRFDGYTF
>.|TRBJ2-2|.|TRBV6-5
TGTGCCAGCAGCCCAAATGCCGGGGAGCTGTTTTTT
CASSPNAGELFF
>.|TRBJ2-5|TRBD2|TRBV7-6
TGTGCCAGCAGCTCCCGGCCGACTAGCGGGATTGAGACCCAGTACTTC
CASSSRPTSGIETQYF
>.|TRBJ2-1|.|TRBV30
TGTGCCTGGAGTGCGAACAGGGTCTACCTAGGGAATGAGCAGTTCTTC
CAWSANRVYLGNEQFF
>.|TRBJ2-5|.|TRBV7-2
TGTGCCAGCAGCTTGGGGGTCGAGACCCAGTACTTC
CASSLGVETQYF
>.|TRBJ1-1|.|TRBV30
TGTGCCTGGAGTCCCACAATGAACACTGAAGCTTTCTTT
CAWSPTMNTEAFF
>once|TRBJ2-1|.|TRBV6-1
TGTGCCAGCAGTGATGGTGGGGGGAGCTCCTACAATGAGCAGTTCTTC
CASSDGGGSSYNEQFF
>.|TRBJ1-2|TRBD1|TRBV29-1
TGCAGCGTTGACGGGCAGGGGGCATATGGCTACACCTTC
CSVDGQGAYGYTF
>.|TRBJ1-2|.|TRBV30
TGTGCCTGGAGTGTGGGGCAAGATGGCTACACCTTC
CAWSVGQDGYTF
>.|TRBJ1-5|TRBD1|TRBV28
TGTGCCAGCAGTTCTCCGGGACAGGGAAATCAGCCCCAGCATTTT
CASSSPGQGNQPQHF
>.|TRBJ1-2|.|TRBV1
TGCACCAGCAGCCAAGAAGGGGGACAAATTTTAGGACATGGCTACACCTTC
CTSSQEGGQILGHGYTF
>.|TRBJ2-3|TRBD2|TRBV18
TGTGCCAGCTCACCACTGCCTCCTAGCGGGATGGGTACAGATACGCAGTATTTT
CASSPLPPSGMGTDTQYF
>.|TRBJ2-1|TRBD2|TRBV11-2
TGTGCCAGCAGCCCCGTCGGCGGGAGAACCTCCTACAATGAGCAGTTCTTC
CASSPVGGRTSYNEQFF
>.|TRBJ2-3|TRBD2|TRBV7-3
TGTGCCAGCAGCCAAGGACTAGGTACAGATACGCAGTATTTT
CASSQGLGTDTQYF
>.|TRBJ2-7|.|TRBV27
TGTGCCAGCAGTTTCCTGGCGGCGTCCTACGAGCAGTACTTC
CASSFLAASYEQYF
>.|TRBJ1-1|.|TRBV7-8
TGTGCCAGCAGCCACGGAGATGGCGCTGAAGCTTTCTTT
CASSHGDGAEAFF
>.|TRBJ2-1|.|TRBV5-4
TGTGCCAGCAGCTTGGGGGGCGGTGGCTACAATGAGCAGTTCTTC
CASSLGGGGYNEQFF
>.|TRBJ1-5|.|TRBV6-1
TGTGCCAGCAGTGAAACAAACGGTTACAATCAGCCCCAGCATTTT
CASSETNGYNQPQHF
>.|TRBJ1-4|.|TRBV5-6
TGTGCCAGCTCCCAGGCGAATGAAAAACTGTTTTTT
CASSQANEKLFF
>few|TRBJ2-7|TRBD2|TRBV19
TGTGCCAGTAGTACGGGACTAGCGGGAGACGCATTCGACGAGCAGTACTTC
CASSTGLAGDAFDEQYF
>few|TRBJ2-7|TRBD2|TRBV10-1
TGCGCCAGTGCAGCGGGAGGGAGCTCCTACGAGCAGTACTTC
CASAAGGSSYEQYF
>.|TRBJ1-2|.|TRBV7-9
TGTGCCAGCAGCCCCTTGTGGTCCGGGGTTTCTAACTATGGCTACACCTTC
CASSPLWSGVSNYGYTF
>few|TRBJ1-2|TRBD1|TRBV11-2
TGTGCCAGCAGCTGGGACAGGGGTAACTATGGCTACACCTTC
CASSWDRGNYGYTF
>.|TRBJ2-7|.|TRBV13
TGTGCCAGCAGCTTAGGTGAGAACGAGCAGTACTTC
CASSLGENEQYF
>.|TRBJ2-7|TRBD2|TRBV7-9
TGTGCCAGCAGCTCCCCGGTAGCGGGAGCTTTCCCTTACGAGCAGTACTTC
CASSSPVAGAFPYEQYF
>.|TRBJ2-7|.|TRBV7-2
TGTGCCAGCAGCTTTGGGACATCCTCCTACGAGCAGTACTTC
CASSFGTSSYEQYF
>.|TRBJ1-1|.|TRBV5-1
TGCGCCAGCAGGGGGGGAAACACTGAAGCTTTCTTT
CASRGGNTEAFF
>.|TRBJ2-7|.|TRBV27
TGTGCCAGCAGTTTATCTAGCAGTACCTACGAGCAGTACTTC
CASSLSSSTYEQYF
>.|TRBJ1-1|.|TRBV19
TGTGCCAGTAGATATACAGGGTTCACTGAAGCTTTCTTT
CASRYTGFTEAFF
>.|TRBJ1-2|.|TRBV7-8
TGTGCCAGCAGCAGCACAGGGTATGGCTACACCTTC
CASSSTGYGYTF
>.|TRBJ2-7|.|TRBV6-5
TGTGCCAGCAGTTTAGCCATCCCACCTGACGAGCAGTACTTC
CASSLAIPPDEQYF
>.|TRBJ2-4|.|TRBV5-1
TGCGCCAGCAGCCCCACAGGGGCCAAAAACATTCAGTACTTC
CASSPTGAKNIQYF
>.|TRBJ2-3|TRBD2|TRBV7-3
TGTGCCAGCAGCTTAAGCTTTACTAGCGACGCAGATACGCAGTATTTT
CASSLSFTSDADTQYF
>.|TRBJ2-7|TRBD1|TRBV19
TGTGCCAGTAGTCCTGGGACAGCTGCCGAGCAGTACTTC
CASSPGTAAEQYF
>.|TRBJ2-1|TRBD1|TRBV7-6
TGTGCCAGCAGCGAGGGGGCTATCCACAATGAGCAGTTCTTC
CASSEGAIHNEQFF
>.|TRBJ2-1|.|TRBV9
TGTGCCAGCAGCGTATTTGCAAGTGTGGATGAGCAGTTCTTC
CASSVFASVDEQFF
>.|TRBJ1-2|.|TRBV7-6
TGTGCCAGCAGCGCAGGGTTCCGGAACTATGGCTACACCTTC
CASSAGFRNYGYTF
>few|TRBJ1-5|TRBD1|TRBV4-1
TGCGCCAGCAGCCAGGAGGACAGGGGAGGTCAGCCCCAGCATTTT
CASSQEDRGGQPQHF
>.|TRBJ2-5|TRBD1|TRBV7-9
TGTGCCAGCAGCCGGGGGACAGGGGTGGGAGAGACCCAGTACTTC
CASSRGTGVGETQYF
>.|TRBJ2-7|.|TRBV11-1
TGTGCCAGCAGCCCGACAGGACTTTACGAGCAGTACTTC
CASSPTGLYEQYF
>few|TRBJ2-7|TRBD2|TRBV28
TGTGCCAGCAGTCTTCTCTCGGGGGGTGGTCGGTACTTC
CASSLLSGGGRYF
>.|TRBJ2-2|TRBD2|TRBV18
TGTGCCAGCTCACCTAGCGGGTTCACCGGGGAGCTGTTTTTT
CASSPSGFTGELFF
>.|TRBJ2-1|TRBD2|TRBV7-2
TGTGCCAGCAGCGCCAGCGGGAGGCACTACAATGAGCAGTTCTTC
CASSASGRHYNEQFF